Below, one TCR beta chain is given with its context. Measured with immunoSEQ multiplex PCR; TCRdb has only the in-frame clones, and not every one. Found here are about 3,500 clones, nearly 95% of them singletons; the top ten hold more than 2%. This record comes from a study of tumor T cells in aggressive B-cell lymphoma. The germline CDR1 and CDR2 sequences are SGHAT and FQNNGV. V lost 1 base and J 4 bases, leaving 7 bases between the germline ends. The CDR3 contains 14 residues. Sequenced: tumor tissue. V gene TRBV11-2 combines with J gene TRBJ1-4; D not certain. The source is an adult with diffuse large B cell lymphoma. CDR3 sequence (DNA): TGTGCCAGCAGCTTAGGCGCTGGTAATGAAAAACTGTTTTTT. This sequence encodes CASSLGAGNEKLFF.